Listed below are T cell receptor beta chains from one sample, sequenced in a study of blood T cell repertoires in COVID-19. TCRdb keeps only in-frame clones here, not all; method: immunoSEQ multiplex PCR. This sample has 150,000 to 250,000 clones; roughly 87% occur once, and the top ten carry around 2.3%. The sequencing sample was made of PBMCs or T cells enriched from blood (not recorded which). These receptors were collected from a woman in her twenties or thirties who had recovered from COVID-19. The CDR3 runs from the conserved cysteine through the conserved F or W. Fields, in order: D gene, J gene, clone size, V gene, CDR3 DNA, CDR3 protein. A D gene is named only where the DNA matches it firmly. Clone size is not always given. Where it is, it says once, few, many or a class for expanded clones.

d_gene: -
j_gene: TRBJ2-2
abundance: -
v_gene: TRBV9
CDR3nt: TGTGCCAGCAGTCGGACCGGGACTGCTAACACCGGGGAGCTGTTTTTT
CDR3aa: CASSRTGTANTGELFF

d_gene: -
j_gene: TRBJ2-5
abundance: once
v_gene: TRBV5-1
CDR3nt: TGCGCCAGCAGCTTGGCCCTCGAGACCCAGTACTTC
CDR3aa: CASSLALETQYF

d_gene: -
j_gene: TRBJ1-1
abundance: -
v_gene: TRBV23-1
CDR3nt: TGCGCCAGCAGTCAAACTCGCCCCTCATCGCGGATAAGTGTAGGGAACACTGAAGCTTTCTTT
CDR3aa: CASSQTRPSSRISVGNTEAFF

d_gene: -
j_gene: TRBJ2-2
abundance: -
v_gene: TRBV19
CDR3nt: TGTGCCAGTAGTATAGGGGCAAGCACCGGGGAGCTGTTTTTT
CDR3aa: CASSIGASTGELFF

d_gene: -
j_gene: TRBJ2-5
abundance: -
v_gene: TRBV5-4
CDR3nt: TGTGCCAGCAGCCGGGACTTCCAAGAGACCCAGTACTTC
CDR3aa: CASSRDFQETQYF

d_gene: TRBD2
j_gene: TRBJ2-7
abundance: -
v_gene: TRBV20-1
CDR3nt: TGCAGTGTGCGGGGGGCCTACGAGCAGTACTTC
CDR3aa: CSVRGAYEQYF

d_gene: -
j_gene: TRBJ1-2
abundance: -
v_gene: TRBV24-1
CDR3nt: TGTGCCACCAGTGATCCTACCGGGACACAGTATGGCTACACCTTC
CDR3aa: CATSDPTGTQYGYTF

d_gene: -
j_gene: TRBJ1-4
abundance: once
v_gene: TRBV7-2
CDR3nt: TGTGCCAGCAGCCGGGCCTCCGGGGGTGAAAAACTGTTTTTT
CDR3aa: CASSRASGGEKLFF

d_gene: -
j_gene: TRBJ1-5
abundance: -
v_gene: TRBV27
CDR3nt: TGTGCCAGCAGTTTGTCGGGGAGAAGTGATCAGCCCCAGCATTTT
CDR3aa: CASSLSGRSDQPQHF

d_gene: -
j_gene: TRBJ2-3
abundance: -
v_gene: TRBV21-1
CDR3nt: TGTGCCAGGGGAGGGAGCCGCACAGATACGCAGTATTTT
CDR3aa: CARGGSRTDTQYF

d_gene: TRBD2
j_gene: TRBJ2-1
abundance: -
v_gene: TRBV30
CDR3nt: TGTGCCTGGAGTGTAAACGTTGCGGGCGGGAGGGAGCAGTTCTTC
CDR3aa: CAWSVNVAGGREQFF

d_gene: -
j_gene: TRBJ2-5
abundance: -
v_gene: TRBV6-6
CDR3nt: TGTGCCAGCAGTCCACAGGGACTACTCCAAGAGACCCAGTACTTC
CDR3aa: CASSPQGLLQETQYF

d_gene: TRBD1
j_gene: TRBJ1-1
abundance: -
v_gene: TRBV19
CDR3nt: TGTGCCAGTAGTTACGCCGGGACAGCGAACACTGAAGCTTTCTTT
CDR3aa: CASSYAGTANTEAFF

d_gene: -
j_gene: TRBJ2-7
abundance: -
v_gene: TRBV19
CDR3nt: TGTGCCAGTAGTATAGCGCGCACTAGGTCGTCCTACGAGCAGTACTTC
CDR3aa: CASSIARTRSSYEQYF

d_gene: TRBD2
j_gene: TRBJ2-6
abundance: -
v_gene: TRBV14
CDR3nt: TGTGCCAGCAGCTTGCCGGGACTAGCGGGAGTTGGGGCCAACGTCCTGACTTTC
CDR3aa: CASSLPGLAGVGANVLTF

d_gene: -
j_gene: TRBJ2-7
abundance: -
v_gene: TRBV6-2/TRBV6-3
CDR3nt: TGTGCCAGCAGTCGACTGACAGGTAGTTACGAGCAGTACTTC
CDR3aa: CASSRLTGSYEQYF

d_gene: -
j_gene: TRBJ1-5
abundance: -
v_gene: TRBV6-5
CDR3nt: TGTGCCAGCAGCCTTCGTGGCGGAACCAATCAGCCCCAGCATTTT
CDR3aa: CASSLRGGTNQPQHF

d_gene: -
j_gene: TRBJ2-7
abundance: few
v_gene: TRBV12-3/TRBV12-4
CDR3nt: TGTGCCAGCAGTTCCCGCGGGGAGCAGTACTTC
CDR3aa: CASSSRGEQYF

d_gene: TRBD1
j_gene: TRBJ1-2
abundance: -
v_gene: TRBV5-4
CDR3nt: TGTGCCAGCAGCTTCTTCGACAGGGGACGGTATGGCTACACCTTC
CDR3aa: CASSFFDRGRYGYTF

d_gene: -
j_gene: TRBJ2-2
abundance: -
v_gene: TRBV5-5
CDR3nt: TGTGCCAGCAGCTTGTGGCAGGAAAACACCGGGGAGCTGTTTTTT
CDR3aa: CASSLWQENTGELFF

d_gene: -
j_gene: TRBJ2-6
abundance: once
v_gene: TRBV4-3
CDR3nt: TGCGCCAGCAGCCAAGATAAGGGAGCCGGGGCCAACGTCCTGACTTTC
CDR3aa: CASSQDKGAGANVLTF

d_gene: TRBD1
j_gene: TRBJ1-3
abundance: -
v_gene: TRBV9
CDR3nt: TGTGCCAGCAGCGCCCAGGGACAGGGGGTCGGAAACACCATATATTTT
CDR3aa: CASSAQGQGVGNTIYF

d_gene: TRBD2
j_gene: TRBJ2-3
abundance: -
v_gene: TRBV5-4
CDR3nt: TGTGCCAGCAGCTTAGGACTAGCCACAGATACGCAGTATTTT
CDR3aa: CASSLGLATDTQYF

d_gene: -
j_gene: TRBJ1-2
abundance: -
v_gene: TRBV2
CDR3nt: TGTGCCAGCAGCGCCGACCGGGGATCGGGCTATGGCTACACCTTC
CDR3aa: CASSADRGSGYGYTF

d_gene: -
j_gene: TRBJ2-7
abundance: -
v_gene: TRBV11-2
CDR3nt: TGTGCCAGCAGCTTATTTAGAGAAGACGAGCAGTACTTC
CDR3aa: CASSLFREDEQYF

d_gene: TRBD1
j_gene: TRBJ1-6
abundance: many
v_gene: TRBV4-2
CDR3nt: TGTGCCAGCAGCCGCAGACAGGGAGACAGCTCACCCCTCCACTTT
CDR3aa: CASSRRQGDSSPLHF

d_gene: TRBD2
j_gene: TRBJ2-3
abundance: few
v_gene: TRBV27
CDR3nt: TGTGCCAGCAGTTTGGGACTAGCGGGAGGGGGGGATACGCAGTATTTT
CDR3aa: CASSLGLAGGGDTQYF

d_gene: -
j_gene: TRBJ1-5
abundance: -
v_gene: TRBV2
CDR3nt: TGTGCCAGCAGTGAAACCGGGTCGGGTCAGCCCCAGCATTTT
CDR3aa: CASSETGSGQPQHF

d_gene: -
j_gene: TRBJ1-2
abundance: -
v_gene: TRBV3-1/TRBV3-2
CDR3nt: TGTGCCAGCAGCCAGCGGAGGGATGGCTACACCTTC
CDR3aa: CASSQRRDGYTF

d_gene: TRBD1
j_gene: TRBJ1-2
abundance: -
v_gene: TRBV5-1
CDR3nt: TGCGCCAGCAGCTCAGCTGCAGGGGGAGACTATGGCTACACCTTC
CDR3aa: CASSSAAGGDYGYTF

d_gene: -
j_gene: TRBJ1-1
abundance: -
v_gene: TRBV6-6
CDR3nt: TGTGCCAGCAGTCCTAGCGCCACTGAAGCTTTCTTT
CDR3aa: CASSPSATEAFF

d_gene: TRBD2
j_gene: TRBJ2-7
abundance: -
v_gene: TRBV4-2
CDR3nt: TGTGCCAGCAGCCAAGGGAGCGGGAGGGCCTACGAGCAGTACTTC
CDR3aa: CASSQGSGRAYEQYF

d_gene: -
j_gene: TRBJ1-5
abundance: -
v_gene: TRBV19
CDR3nt: TGTGCCAGTCGTGCCAGGGGCGCTCAGCCCCAGCATTTT
CDR3aa: CASRARGAQPQHF

d_gene: -
j_gene: TRBJ1-2
abundance: -
v_gene: TRBV18
CDR3nt: TGTGCCAGCTCACCCCTACGGGAGTTAGGCCCCCGAGGCTACACCTTC
CDR3aa: CASSPLRELGPRGYTF

d_gene: TRBD2
j_gene: TRBJ2-1
abundance: -
v_gene: TRBV7-3
CDR3nt: TGTGCCAGCAGCTTAGATAGCGGGAGGGCGGCGTTCTTC
CDR3aa: CASSLDSGRAAFF

d_gene: -
j_gene: TRBJ1-5
abundance: -
v_gene: TRBV7-8
CDR3nt: TGTGCCAGCAGCCCAGGTCCAAGTTATAGCAATCAGCCCCAGCATTTT
CDR3aa: CASSPGPSYSNQPQHF

d_gene: TRBD2
j_gene: TRBJ2-1
abundance: -
v_gene: TRBV7-3
CDR3nt: TGTGCCAGCAGCTTTGGAGGGAGTTCTAGCGGGAGCTCCTACAATGAGCAGTTCTTC
CDR3aa: CASSFGGSSSGSSYNEQFF

d_gene: -
j_gene: TRBJ1-4
abundance: -
v_gene: TRBV11-2
CDR3nt: TGTGCCAGCAGACAAAGGACCAGTGGGGCCCGAGCTGAAAAACTGTTTTTT
CDR3aa: CASRQRTSGARAEKLFF

d_gene: -
j_gene: TRBJ2-7
abundance: -
v_gene: TRBV9
CDR3nt: TGTGCCAGCAGCGTAGGGCCTAGCTCCTACGAGCAGTACTTC
CDR3aa: CASSVGPSSYEQYF

d_gene: -
j_gene: TRBJ2-5
abundance: -
v_gene: TRBV30
CDR3nt: TGTGCCTGGAGTGCGGACAGCCAAGAGACCCAGTACTTC
CDR3aa: CAWSADSQETQYF

d_gene: TRBD1
j_gene: TRBJ2-7
abundance: -
v_gene: TRBV19
CDR3nt: TGTGCCAGTAGTATCGGGACAGGGACCTACGAGCAGTACTTC
CDR3aa: CASSIGTGTYEQYF

d_gene: TRBD1
j_gene: TRBJ1-6
abundance: -
v_gene: TRBV7-2
CDR3nt: TGTGCCAGCAGCTTACTCGGACAGGGGGCGCGTAATTCACCCCTCCACTTT
CDR3aa: CASSLLGQGARNSPLHF

d_gene: TRBD1
j_gene: TRBJ1-1
abundance: -
v_gene: TRBV10-3
CDR3nt: TGTGCCATCAGCCCGGACAGGGCGAACACTGAAGCTTTCTTT
CDR3aa: CAISPDRANTEAFF

d_gene: -
j_gene: TRBJ2-2
abundance: once
v_gene: TRBV7-8
CDR3nt: TGTGCCAGCAGCTTAAGTGACAGGGGGGAGCTGTTTTTT
CDR3aa: CASSLSDRGELFF

d_gene: -
j_gene: TRBJ1-5
abundance: -
v_gene: TRBV5-8
CDR3nt: TGTGCCAGCGAACAGGGTTTAAATCAGCCCCAGCATTTT
CDR3aa: CASEQGLNQPQHF